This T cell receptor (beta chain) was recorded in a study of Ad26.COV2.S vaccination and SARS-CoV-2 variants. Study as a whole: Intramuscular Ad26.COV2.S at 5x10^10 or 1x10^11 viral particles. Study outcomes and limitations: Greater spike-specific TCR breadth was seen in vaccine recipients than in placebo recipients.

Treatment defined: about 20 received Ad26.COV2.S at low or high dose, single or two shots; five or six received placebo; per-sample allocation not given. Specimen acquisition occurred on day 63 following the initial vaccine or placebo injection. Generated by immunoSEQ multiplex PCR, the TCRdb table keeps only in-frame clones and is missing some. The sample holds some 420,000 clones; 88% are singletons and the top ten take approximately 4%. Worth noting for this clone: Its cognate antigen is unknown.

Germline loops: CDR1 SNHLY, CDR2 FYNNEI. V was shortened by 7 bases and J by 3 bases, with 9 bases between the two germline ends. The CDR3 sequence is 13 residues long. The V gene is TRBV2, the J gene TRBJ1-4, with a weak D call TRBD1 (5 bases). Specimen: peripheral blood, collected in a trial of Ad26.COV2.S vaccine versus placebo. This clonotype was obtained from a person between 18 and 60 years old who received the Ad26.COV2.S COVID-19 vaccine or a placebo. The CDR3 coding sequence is TGTGCCAGCAATGGACAAGCTAATGAAAAACTGTTTTTT. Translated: CASNGQANEKLFF. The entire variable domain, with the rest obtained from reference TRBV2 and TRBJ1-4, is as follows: EPEVTQTPSHQVTQMGQEVILRCVPISNHLYFYWYRQILGQKVEFLVSFYNNEISEKSEIFDDQFSVERPDGSNFTLKIRSTKLEDSAMYFCASNGQANEKLFFGSGTQLSVL.